Sequencing of this T cell receptor (beta chain) was carried out in a study of T-cell reconstitution after alpha-beta-depleted transplantation in children. Whole-study findings and limits: About two months after transplant, alpha-beta T cells reportedly came from several hundred expanded graft clones. At one year after transplant, newly produced T cells mostly accounted for T-cell counts and diversity. After transplant, high TCRbeta diversity at day 60 in some patients arose from surviving recipient T cells and thymic progenitors.

This clonotype turned up a few times. What it recognizes is unknown. V was clipped by 0 bases and J by 3 bases; unmatched bases: 9. CDR3 length: 17 amino acids. CDR1 and CDR2 (germline): SGDLS, YYNGEE. Preparation of the TCRbeta library was carried out with unique molecular identifiers. TCRdb independently ran MiXCR on the PCR reads; one entry per CDR3 protein. The sample gives around 580,000 distinct CDR3 sequences, 25% to 30% of which show up once; about a third is in the top ten. The sequence was obtained from a boy in the first two years of life with Wiskott-Aldrich syndrome, due to receive a stem cell transplant. The V and J genes are TRBV9 and TRBJ2-3, with 8 bases lining up with TRBD2. The sample consisted of PBMCs, taken before TCRalphabeta/CD19-depleted stem cell transplant. The DNA for the CDR3 is TGTGCCAGCAGCGTAGGTCTAGCGGGCCTAAAGACAGATACGCAGTATTTT. This gives the protein CASSVGLAGLKTDTQYF.